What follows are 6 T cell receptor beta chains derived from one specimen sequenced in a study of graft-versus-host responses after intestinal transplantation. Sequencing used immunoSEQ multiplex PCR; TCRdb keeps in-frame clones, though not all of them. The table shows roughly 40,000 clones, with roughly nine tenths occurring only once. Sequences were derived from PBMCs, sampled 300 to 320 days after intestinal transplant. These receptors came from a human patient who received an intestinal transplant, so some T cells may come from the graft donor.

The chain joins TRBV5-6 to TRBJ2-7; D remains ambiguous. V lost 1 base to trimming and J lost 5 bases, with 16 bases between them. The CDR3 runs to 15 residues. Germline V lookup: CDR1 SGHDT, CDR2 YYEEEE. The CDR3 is CASSLWPSSRDEQYF. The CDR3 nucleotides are TGTGCCAGCAGCTTGTGGCCCTCGTCTAGGGACGAGCAGTACTTC.

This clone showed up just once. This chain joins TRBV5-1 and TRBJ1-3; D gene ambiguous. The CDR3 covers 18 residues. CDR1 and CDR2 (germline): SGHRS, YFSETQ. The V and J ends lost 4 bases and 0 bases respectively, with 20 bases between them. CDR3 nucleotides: TGCGCCAGCAGCGTTGGGGTTCAGGCACTACCCTCTGGAAACACCATATATTTT. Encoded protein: CASSVGVQALPSGNTIYF.

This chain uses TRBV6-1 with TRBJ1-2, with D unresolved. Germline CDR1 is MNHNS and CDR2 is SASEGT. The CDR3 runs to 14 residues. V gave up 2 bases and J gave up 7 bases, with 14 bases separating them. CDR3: CASSERRVPGGYTF. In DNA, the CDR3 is TGTGCCAGCAGTGAAAGGAGGGTCCCGGGTGGCTACACCTTC.

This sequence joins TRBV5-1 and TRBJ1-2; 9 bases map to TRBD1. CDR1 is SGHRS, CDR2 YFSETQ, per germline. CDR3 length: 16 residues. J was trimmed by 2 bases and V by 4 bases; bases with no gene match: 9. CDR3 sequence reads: CASSPDTQGANYGYTF. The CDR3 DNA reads TGCGCCAGCAGCCCAGATACACAGGGGGCCAACTATGGCTACACCTTC.

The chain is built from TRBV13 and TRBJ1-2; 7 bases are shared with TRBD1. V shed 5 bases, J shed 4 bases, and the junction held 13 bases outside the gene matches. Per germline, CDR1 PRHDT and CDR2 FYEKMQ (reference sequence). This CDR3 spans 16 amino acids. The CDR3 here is CASSLDTTGNPYGYTF. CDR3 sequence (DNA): TGTGCCAGCAGCCTAGACACGACAGGGAACCCCTATGGCTACACCTTC.

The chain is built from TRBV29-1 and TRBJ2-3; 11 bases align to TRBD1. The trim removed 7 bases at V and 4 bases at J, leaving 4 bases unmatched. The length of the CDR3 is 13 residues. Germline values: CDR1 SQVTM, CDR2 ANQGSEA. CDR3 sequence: CSARTGGADTQYF. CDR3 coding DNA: TGCAGCGCCCGGACAGGGGGCGCAGATACGCAGTATTTT.